A selection of T cell receptor beta chains follows, all from one sample in a study of regulatory T cells in long-lasting Graves disease. TCRdb analysed the multiplex PCR reads with MiXCR anew, one entry per CDR3 protein. The repertoire holds 350,000 to 450,000 distinct CDR3 sequences, with about 11% as singletons. The same data also contributed to another study, on T cells in Graves' hyperthyroidism and ophthalmopathy.

The material was peripheral blood mononuclear cells (PBMCs), obtained at new diagnosis, from a patient treated with antithyroid drugs. The receptors originated from a woman under 30 with Graves disease. The CDR3 runs from the conserved cysteine through the conserved F or W. Each record gives: V gene, J gene, clone size, D gene, CDR3 protein, CDR3 DNA. A D gene is named only where the DNA matches it firmly. Not all rows give a size; the values are once, few, many and, for expanded clones, a class.

TRBV5-1	TRBJ2-5	.	.	CASSSGTGRTQYF	TGCGCCAGCAGCTCCGGCACAGGGAGGACCCAGTACTTC
TRBV12-3/TRBV12-4	TRBJ2-1	many	TRBD1	CASSGQGPYNEQFF	TGTGCCAGCAGTGGACAGGGTCCCTACAATGAGCAGTTCTTC
TRBV6-1	TRBJ2-2	many	.	CASSPIWGTGELFF	TGTGCCAGCAGCCCCATTTGGGGCACCGGGGAGCTGTTTTTT
TRBV12-3/TRBV12-4	TRBJ1-4	many	.	CASSWGGTNEKLFF	TGTGCCAGCAGTTGGGGGGGAACTAATGAAAAACTGTTTTTT
TRBV19	TRBJ1-5	few	.	CASSSQGSGKPQHF	TGTGCCAGTAGTTCACAGGGTAGTGGAAAGCCCCAGCATTTT
TRBV10-3	TRBJ2-1	few	.	CATGETGINEQFF	TGTGCCACCGGAGAAACAGGGATCAATGAGCAGTTCTTC
TRBV12-3/TRBV12-4	TRBJ2-2	many	TRBD1	CASSRQGRTGELFF	TGTGCCAGCAGCCGACAGGGTCGGACCGGGGAGCTGTTTTTT
TRBV11-3	TRBJ2-3	many	TRBD2	CASSRTSGSTDTQYF	TGTGCCAGCAGCCGGACTAGCGGTAGCACAGATACGCAGTATTTT
TRBV12-3/TRBV12-4	TRBJ2-2	few	TRBD1	CASSFPRDRVETGELFF	TGTGCCAGCAGTTTCCCTAGGGACAGGGTGGAGACCGGGGAGCTGTTTTTT
TRBV28	TRBJ1-4	few	.	CASTRDPEKLFF	TGTGCCAGCACCCGGGATCCTGAAAAACTGTTTTTT
TRBV30	TRBJ1-5	few	.	CAWSEGTHGGNQPQHF	TGTGCCTGGAGTGAAGGGACTCATGGGGGCAATCAGCCCCAGCATTTT